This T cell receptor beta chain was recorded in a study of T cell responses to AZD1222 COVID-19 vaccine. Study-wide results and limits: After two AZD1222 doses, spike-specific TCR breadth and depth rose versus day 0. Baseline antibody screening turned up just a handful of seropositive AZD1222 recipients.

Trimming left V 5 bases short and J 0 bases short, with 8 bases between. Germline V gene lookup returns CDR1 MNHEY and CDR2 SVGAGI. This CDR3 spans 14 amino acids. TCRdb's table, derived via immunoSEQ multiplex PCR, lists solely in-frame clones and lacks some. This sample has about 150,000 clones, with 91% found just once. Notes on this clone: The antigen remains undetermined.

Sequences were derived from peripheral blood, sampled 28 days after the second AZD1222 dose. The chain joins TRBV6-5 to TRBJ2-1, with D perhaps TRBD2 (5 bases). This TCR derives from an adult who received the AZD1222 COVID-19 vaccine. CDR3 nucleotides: TGTGCCAGCAGTCCGGGGAGCTCCTACAATGAGCAGTTCTTC. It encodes CASSPGSSYNEQFF.